The 12 T cell receptor beta chains presented below share a single source sample, sequenced in a study of cytomegalovirus exposure and HLA in healthy donors. Use of 60 Vbeta and 13 Jbeta primers characterized the PCR. Here immunoSEQ multiplex PCR was the method, and the copy in TCRdb shows in-frame clones only, minus some. The table has tens of thousands of clones, roughly 72% seen once. Sequencing used PBMCs. The receptor set was obtained from a woman aged 45-65 years in good health and CMV-seropositive.

The count of this clone is one. The V call is TRBV7-2, the J call TRBJ1-1, with D uncertain. Trimming removed 1 base at V and 8 bases at J, with 11 bases between. This CDR3 is built from 13 residues. Germline CDR1 and CDR2: SGHTA and FQGNSA. The CDR3 reads CASSLGGQKEAFF. The CDR3 DNA follows: TGTGCCAGCAGCTTAGGAGGCCAGAAGGAAGCTTTCTTT.

This clone was seen a handful of times. This sequence joins TRBV7-3 and TRBJ2-3; 13 bases map to TRBD2. The V and J ends lost 5 bases and 5 bases, in that order; junction bases with no gene match: 4. Germline loops: CDR1 SGHTA, CDR2 FQGTGA. This CDR3 contains 15 residues. The CDR3 loop reads CASSLLAGGQDTQYF. The CDR3 region has the DNA TGTGCCAGCAGCCTACTAGCGGGGGGGCAAGATACGCAGTATTTT.

This clone showed up just once. The V gene is TRBV19, the J gene TRBJ1-5; 9 nucleotides line up with TRBD1. CDR1 LNHDA and CDR2 SQIVND come from the germline V gene (reference sequence). The CDR3 is 15 amino acids. V shed 8 bases and J 2 bases; nucleotides not matched to a gene: 7. DNA for the CDR3: TGTGCCAGTTTACAGGGGGCGCACGGCAATCAGCCCCAGCATTTT. It codes for CASLQGAHGNQPQHF. Full variable domain (rest looked up from reference TRBV19 and TRBJ1-5): DGGITQSPKYLFRKEGQNVTLSCEQNLNHDAMYWYRQDPGQGLRLIYYSQIVNDFQKGDIAEGYSVSREKKESFPLTVTSAQKNPTAFYLCASLQGAHGNQPQHFGDGTRLSIL.

In this sample, this clone turned up a few times. V and J are TRBV27 and TRBJ1-6; weak D call: TRBD1 (5 bases). From germline, CDR1 is MNHEY and CDR2 SMNVEV (reference sequence). The CDR3 covers 16 residues. Trimming stripped 3 bases from V and 6 bases from J, with 15 bases between. CDR3 DNA: TGTGCCAGCAGTTTCGTGTGGGGGGTCGGTAATTCACCCCTCCACTTT. This codes for CASSFVWGVGNSPLHF.

The chain couples TRBV28 to TRBJ2-7; TRBD2 might be the D (5 bases). V gave up 2 bases and J gave up 3 bases, with 5 bases separating them. Germline V gene sequence: CDR1 MDHEN, CDR2 SYDVKM. The CDR3 sequence is 12 residues long. The CDR3 sequence is CASSLEGYEQYF. The DNA for the CDR3 is TGTGCCAGCAGTTTAGAGGGCTACGAGCAGTACTTC. Using reference TRBV28 and TRBJ2-7 for the parts outside the CDR3, the full variable domain is DVKVTQSSRYLVKRTGEKVFLECVQDMDHENMFWYRQDPGLGLRLIYFSYDVKMKEKGDIPEGYSVSREKKERFSLILESASTNQTSMYLCASSLEGYEQYFGPGTRLTVT.

The CDR3 protein is CASSPLDEAAGYTF. For the CDR3, the DNA is TGTGCCAGCTCACCCCTCGACGAGGCGGCTGGCTACACCTTC. The V gene is TRBV18, the J gene TRBJ1-2; the D is unclear. Deletions cut 3 bases from V and 7 bases from J, with 15 bases between. The germline V gene has CDR1 KGHSH and CDR2 LQKENI. This CDR3 spans 14 amino acids.

V usage is TRBV28 and J usage is TRBJ1-5, with D uncertain. The CDR3 runs to 14 residues. V lost 4 bases and J lost 9, with 16 bases in between. CDR1 is MDHEN, CDR2 SYDVKM, per germline. CDR3 sequence reads: CASSSTQVLGPQHF. For the CDR3, the DNA is TGTGCCAGCAGTTCAACCCAGGTGCTCGGGCCCCAGCATTTT. The variable domain in full, with the rest retrieved from reference TRBV28 and TRBJ1-5, is DVKVTQSSRYLVKRTGEKVFLECVQDMDHENMFWYRQDPGLGLRLIYFSYDVKMKEKGDIPEGYSVSREKKERFSLILESASTNQTSMYLCASSSTQVLGPQHFGDGTRLSIL.

This chain links TRBV4-2 with TRBJ2-7, with TRBD2 as a possible D gene (6 bases). CDR3 size: 15 residues. CDR1 and CDR2 (germline): LGHNA, YNFKEQ. Trimming cost V 3 bases and J 0 bases, with 12 bases left between them. The CDR3 loop is CASSQGDGSSYEQYF. The CDR3, as DNA: TGTGCCAGCAGCCAGGGGGACGGGAGCTCCTACGAGCAGTACTTC.

The chain combines TRBV7-2 with TRBJ1-1; no definite D call. The CDR3 extends over 13 amino acids. Germline CDR1 and CDR2: SGHTA and FQGNSA. The V and J ends lost 7 bases and 0 bases respectively, with 9 bases between them. In nucleotides, the CDR3 is TGTGCCAGCACCGAGCGGATGAACACTGAAGCTTTCTTT. It specifies CASTERMNTEAFF.

Concerning this clone itself: Germline and junction disagree at one end, which may indicate a read error. This chain joins TRBV5-1 and TRBJ2-5, with D possibly TRBD2 on 6 matching bases. Germline CDR1 is SGHRS and CDR2 is YFSETQ. The CDR3 loop spans 13 amino acids. The CDR3 coding sequence is TGCGCCAGCGGATTTCCTAGCCGGCCCGGAGGGCACTTC. Its protein product is CASGFPSRPGGHF.

This clone appeared a few times. The chain employs TRBV11-2 and TRBJ2-3; 7 bases match TRBD1. Germline CDR1 is SGHAT and CDR2 is FQNNGV. The V segment lost 2 bases and the J segment 7 bases; nucleotides outside the gene matches: 6. The CDR3 sequence is 14 residues long. The CDR3 nucleotides read TGTGCCAGCAGCTTAAATGACAGGGCTAATACGCAGTATTTT. The encoded protein is CASSLNDRANTQYF.

This sequence joins TRBV10-3 and TRBJ1-2, with a possible D match to TRBD1 (5 bases). The CDR3 has 15 amino acids. Germline CDR1 is ENHRY and CDR2 is SYGVKD. V dropped 2 bases and J dropped 0 bases, with 10 bases sitting between them. The CDR3 DNA sequence: TGTGCCATCAGTGAGGGGGGGTCCGCTAACTATGGCTACACCTTC. It is translated as CAISEGGSANYGYTF.